This entry lists 16 T cell receptor beta chains sequenced from one sample in a study of Ad26.COV2.S vaccination and SARS-CoV-2 variants. Noted treatment: 15 to 20 received Ad26.COV2.S at low or high dose, single or two shots; several received placebo; per-sample allocation not given. The investigators took samples on day 63 after the first vaccine or placebo injection. The repertoire was sequenced with immunoSEQ multiplex PCR; TCRdb's copy has only in-frame clones and lacks some. This table holds 300,000 to 400,000 clones, roughly 90% found once. The specimen was peripheral blood, collected in a trial of Ad26.COV2.S vaccine versus placebo. Receptors were obtained from a person between 18 and 59 years old who received the Ad26.COV2.S COVID-19 vaccine or a placebo.

The chain links TRBV19 to TRBJ2-1, with 9 positions matching TRBD2. The germline CDR1 and CDR2 sequences are LNHDA and SQIVND (reference sequence). This CDR3 is 14 amino acids long. J lost 9 bases, V lost 3 bases, and 6 bases had no gene match. CDR3 nucleotides: TGTGCCAGTAGTATCGCGGGAGGGCGGGGTGAGCAGTTCTTC. Encoded protein: CASSIAGGRGEQFF.

The chain carries TRBV28 and TRBJ2-1; D possibly matches TRBD1 or TRBD2 (6 bases each). The length of the CDR3 is 15 residues. Germline values: CDR1 MDHEN, CDR2 SYDVKM. V lost 11 bases, J lost 11 bases, and 28 bases lay in between. The CDR3 region is CASQEEGGSTMKQFF. For the CDR3, the DNA is TGTGCCTCCCAGGAGGAGGGGGGAAGTACAATGAAGCAGTTCTTC.

This chain joins TRBV19 and TRBJ2-1, with no clear D. Per the germline V gene, CDR1 is LNHDA and CDR2 is SQIVND (reference sequence). The CDR3 length is 12 residues. Between the trimmed V and J ends, which lost 3 bases and 1 base, there was a span of 1 base. CDR3 sequence reads: CASSISYNEQFF. The CDR3 nucleotides read TGTGCCAGTAGTATTTCCTACAATGAGCAGTTCTTC.

This chain uses TRBV4-3 with TRBJ2-3; 9 bases are shared with TRBD2. CDR1 is LGHNA and CDR2 is YSLEER in the germline V gene. This CDR3 has 17 residues. V shed 1 base and J 4 bases; nucleotides not matched to a gene: 9. CDR3 residues: CASSQGGLAAPSDTQYF. The CDR3 region has the DNA TGCGCCAGCAGCCAAGGGGGACTAGCCGCGCCGTCAGATACGCAGTATTTT.

CDR3 in DNA: TGCGCCAGCAGCTTGGGACTTCAGGCTGAAGCTTTCTTT. Translating gives CASSLGLQAEAFF. The V gene is TRBV5-1, the J gene TRBJ1-1; no reliable D call. The CDR3 extends over 13 amino acids. Germline V gives CDR1 SGHRS, CDR2 YFSETQ. V was trimmed by 0 bases and J by 6 bases, leaving 9 bases between them.

The chain uses TRBV11-3 and TRBJ2-1, with 9 bases matching TRBD2. The germline gives CDR1 SGHNT, CDR2 YENEEA. V lost 1 base, J lost 5 bases, and 15 bases stayed unmatched. This CDR3 spans 19 amino acids. The CDR3 sequence: CASSLGSLAIAGDDNEQFF. CDR3 bases: TGTGCCAGCAGCTTAGGCTCACTGGCAATAGCGGGGGACGACAATGAGCAGTTCTTC.

This rearrangement joins TRBV19 to TRBJ2-7; 7 bases match TRBD1. CDR1 LNHDA and CDR2 SQIVND come from the germline V gene (reference sequence). This CDR3 is 16 amino acids long. V dropped 3 bases and J dropped 4; count of bases not matched to a gene: 12. CDR3 loop: CASSMGPAGGMYEQYF. In DNA, the CDR3 is TGTGCCAGTAGTATGGGCCCAGCAGGGGGTATGTACGAGCAGTACTTC.

The chain has TRBV20-1 and TRBJ1-2; unclear D gene. V was trimmed by 3 bases and J by 2 bases, leaving 10 bases between them. Germline values: CDR1 DFQATT, CDR2 SNEGSKA (reference sequence). The CDR3 is 13 residues long. The CDR3 protein is CSASKGVNYGYTF. CDR3 in DNA: TGCAGTGCTAGTAAAGGAGTCAACTATGGCTACACCTTC.

The chain couples TRBV7-2 to TRBJ2-1; possibly TRBD1 for D (6 bases). The CDR3 is 12 amino acids. V was shortened by 8 bases and J by 8 bases, with 13 bases between the two germline ends. Germline lookup yields CDR1 SGHTA and CDR2 FQGNSA. This CDR3 reads CASPKAGDEQFF. The CDR3 region has the DNA TGTGCCAGCCCTAAGGCAGGGGATGAGCAGTTCTTC.

The J gene is TRBJ1-1, the V gene TRBV6-2 or TRBV6-3; the D gene is possibly TRBD1 (6 bases). The CDR3 totals 15 residues. Germline assignment: CDR1 MNHEY and CDR2 SVGEGT. With 7 bases removed from V and 1 base from J, the gap between germline ends came to 16 bases. The CDR3 loop is CASNPRGRPNTEAFF. The CDR3 DNA sequence: TGTGCCAGCAACCCCCGGGGGCGGCCGAACACTGAAGCTTTCTTT.

The chain has TRBV30 and TRBJ1-2; D gene unclear. The CDR3 length is 13 residues. Trimming removed 0 bases at V and 2 bases at J, with 7 bases between. CDR1 and CDR2 (germline): GTSNPN, SVGIG (reference sequence). CDR3 DNA sequence: TGTGCCTGGAGTGTAATTTTAAACTATGGCTACACCTTC. Amino acid sequence: CAWSVILNYGYTF.

This chain joins TRBV7-8 and TRBJ2-7; D uncertain. The germline gives CDR1 SGHVS, CDR2 FQNEAQ. The V gene lost 5 bases and the J gene lost 0 bases, with 23 bases spanning the gap. This CDR3 is 18 amino acids long. The CDR3 protein is CASSTRPSDGPFSYEQYF. CDR3 nucleotide sequence: TGTGCCAGCAGCACCAGGCCTTCCGACGGCCCATTCTCCTACGAGCAGTACTTC.

The chain couples TRBV18 to TRBJ1-1; tentative D call: TRBD1 (5 bases). The CDR3 is 13 residues long. The ends were cut back, 3 bases at V and 7 bases at J, with 12 bases in the middle. Germline CDR1 reads KGHSH; CDR2 reads LQKENI. In nucleotides, the CDR3 is TGTGCCAGCTCACCCCTCAGGCAGGGTGAAGCTTTCTTT. Amino acids: CASSPLRQGEAFF.

The chain couples TRBV5-1 to TRBJ2-1; 9 nucleotides agree with TRBD2. The CDR3 is 15 residues long. Germline V gene sequence: CDR1 SGHRS, CDR2 YFSETQ. After removal of 5 bases from V and 0 bases from J, the junction contained 3 bases not matched to a gene. CDR3 in DNA: TGCGCCAGCAGTCTAGCGGGGACCTCCTACAATGAGCAGTTCTTC. Encoded protein: CASSLAGTSYNEQFF.

In this sample, this clone turned up once. This chain joins TRBV4-3 and TRBJ2-1; 10 positions agree with TRBD2. The CDR3 is made up of 17 amino acids. The J segment lost 10 bases and the V segment lost 1 base, leaving 13 bases of the junction unmatched. CDR1 is LGHNA, CDR2 YSLEER, per germline. The CDR3 bases are TGCGCCAGCAGCCAAGGGGGTCTAGCGGGAGTCGACAGGGAGCAGTTCTTC. It encodes CASSQGGLAGVDREQFF.

This rearrangement joins TRBV25-1 to TRBJ1-1; D remains unclear. The CDR3 loop spans 12 amino acids. CDR1 is MGHDK and CDR2 is SYGVNS in the germline V gene. Trimming took 6 bases from V and 4 from J, leaving 9 bases between them. The CDR3 sequence: CASSRGSTEAFF. CDR3 coding DNA: TGTGCCAGCAGCCGGGGTAGCACTGAAGCTTTCTTT. Filled out from reference TRBV25-1 and TRBJ1-1, the complete variable domain reads EADIYQTPRYLVIGTGKKITLECSQTMGHDKMYWYQQDPGMELHLIHYSYGVNSTEKGDLSSESTVSRIRTEHFPLTLESARPSHTSQYLCASSRGSTEAFFGQGTRLTVV.